The 17 T cell receptor beta chains below all came from one sample that was sequenced in a study of CD8+ T cells in alopecia areata. Treatment defined: oral pan-JAK inhibitor, 5-10 mg twice daily. As the sequencing template, cDNA was produced by extracting RNA and reverse transcribing it. TCRdb keeps only in-frame clones here, not all; method: immunoSEQ multiplex PCR. Altogether about 200,000 clones are present, roughly 60% being singletons, with the ten largest covering approximately 1%. The specimen comprised CD4+ T cells sorted from blood, sampled at week 24, from a patient treated with tofacitinib. All receptors derive from a human donor with alopecia areata.

This clone has just a few counts. The chain recombines TRBV6-6 with TRBJ1-1; D is unresolved. The CDR3 extends over 13 amino acids. With 11 bases removed from V and 4 bases from J, the gap between germline ends came to 17 bases. CDR1 and CDR2 from the germline V gene are MNHNY and SVGAGI (reference sequence). The CDR3 here is CAHSRTGSTEAFF. The DNA for the CDR3 is TGTGCCCACAGCCGAACGGGCTCCACTGAAGCTTTCTTT.

The rearrangement joins TRBV29-1 to TRBJ2-7; no firm D call. Germline V gene sequence: CDR1 SQVTM, CDR2 ANQGSEA. The CDR3 loop spans 11 amino acids. Trimming left V 3 bases short and J 8 bases short, with 11 bases between. The CDR3 here is CSVEAPRKQYF. CDR3 DNA: TGCAGCGTTGAGGCACCCCGGAAGCAGTACTTC.

V gene TRBV30 combines with J gene TRBJ1-1; perhaps TRBD1 as D (6 bases). The V gene lost 0 bases and the J gene lost 1 base, with 9 bases spanning the gap. This CDR3 spans 14 amino acids. In germline, CDR1 is GTSNPN, CDR2 SVGIG (reference sequence). CDR3 sequence: CAWSVIGGNTEAFF. CDR3 in DNA: TGTGCCTGGAGTGTAATAGGGGGGAACACTGAAGCTTTCTTT.

V gene TRBV5-1 combines with J gene TRBJ2-2; D call uncertain. The germline V and J ends were trimmed by 0 bases and 2 bases, with 8 bases remaining between them. CDR1 and CDR2 from the germline V gene are SGHRS and YFSETQ. The CDR3 covers 15 residues. DNA of the CDR3: TGCGCCAGCAGCTTGGCTGGGAAAAACACCGGGGAGCTGTTTTTT. Translated: CASSLAGKNTGELFF. The entire variable domain, with the rest obtained from reference TRBV5-1 and TRBJ2-2, is as follows: KAGVTQTPRYLIKTRGQQVTLSCSPISGHRSVSWYQQTPGQGLQFLFEYFSETQRNKGNFPGRFSGRQFSNSRSEMNVSTLELGDSALYLCASSLAGKNTGELFFGEGSRLTVL.

The chain carries TRBV29-1 and TRBJ1-1; 8 bases align to TRBD1. V trimming: 6 bases; J trimming: 4 bases; junction bases outside the gene matches: 7. Germline V CDR1 and CDR2: SQVTM, ANQGSEA. This CDR3 has 13 amino acids. Written as DNA, the CDR3 is TGCAGCGTAGGGAGGACAGGGAGCACTGAAGCTTTCTTT. It specifies CSVGRTGSTEAFF.

V usage is TRBV29-1 and J usage is TRBJ1-4, with D possibly TRBD1 on 5 matching bases. V lost 6 bases, J lost 10 bases, and 12 bases lay in between. The CDR3 has 11 residues. Looked up from germline, CDR1 is SQVTM and CDR2 is ANQGSEA. The CDR3 coding sequence is TGCAGCGTCCAGGGTGGTACAAAACTGTTTTTT. It encodes CSVQGGTKLFF.

This sequence joins TRBV7-2 and TRBJ2-1, with D perhaps matching TRBD2 (6 bases). From germline, CDR1 is SGHTA and CDR2 FQGNSA. The CDR3 has 15 residues. The V end was cut by 5 bases, the J end by 9 bases, with 20 bases between. The CDR3 DNA reads TGTGCCAGCAGCCCGGGACTCCCGAGGGTAGGTGAGCAGTTCTTC. It is translated as CASSPGLPRVGEQFF.

With regard to this clone: The identical CDR3 is also encoded by other nucleotide sequences in the sample. The chain links TRBV28 to TRBJ2-4; 7 bases line up with TRBD1. The CDR3 length is 11 residues. V trimming: 8 bases; J trimming: 6 bases; junction bases outside the gene matches: 1. Germline V gene lookup returns CDR1 MDHEN and CDR2 SYDVKM. DNA for the CDR3: TGTGCCAGCCGACAGGGAAACATTCAGTACTTC. Residues: CASRQGNIQYF.

This chain uses TRBV4-3 with TRBJ1-1; perhaps TRBD1 as D (5 bases). This CDR3 has 12 residues. Germline assignment: CDR1 LGHNA and CDR2 YSLEER. V shed 1 base and J shed 11 bases, with 11 bases lying between them. The CDR3 region is CASSQANGGAFF. CDR3 nucleotides: TGCGCCAGCAGCCAAGCAAACGGGGGGGCTTTCTTT.

The chain has TRBV9 and TRBJ1-1, with D perhaps TRBD1 (6 bases). This CDR3 is 13 amino acids long. Trimming took 0 bases from V and 3 from J, leaving 6 bases between them. CDR1 is SGDLS and CDR2 is YYNGEE in the germline V gene. The chain's CDR3 is CASSVDRDTEAFF. The DNA of the CDR3 is TGTGCCAGCAGCGTAGACAGGGACACTGAAGCTTTCTTT.

By sample fraction, this clone is medium-sized (0.01 to 0.1%). The chain combines TRBV5-1 with TRBJ2-5, with 9 bases lining up with TRBD1. From germline, CDR1 is SGHRS and CDR2 YFSETQ. The length of the CDR3 is 15 residues. V was clipped by 5 bases and J by 2 bases; unmatched bases: 7. CDR3 residues: CASSEQTGGQETQYF. CDR3 bases: TGCGCCAGCAGTGAACAGACAGGGGGGCAAGAGACCCAGTACTTC.

The chain combines TRBV7-9 with TRBJ1-6; perhaps TRBD1 as D (6 bases). Germline lookup yields CDR1 SEHNR and CDR2 FQNEAQ (reference sequence). This CDR3 has 16 residues. V lost 5 bases and J lost 8, with 19 bases in between. CDR3: CASSPQRTEGYSPLHF. The CDR3 nucleotides read TGTGCCAGCAGCCCGCAACGGACAGAAGGTTATTCACCCCTCCACTTT.

The chain uses TRBV29-1 and TRBJ1-1; 7 bases match TRBD1. Per germline, CDR1 SQVTM and CDR2 ANQGSEA. V was clipped by 4 bases and J by 0 bases; unmatched bases: 11. The CDR3 covers 16 residues. Written as DNA, the CDR3 is TGCAGCGTTGCGAAAGGGGGCGCATTAATGAACACTGAAGCTTTCTTT. Amino acid sequence: CSVAKGGALMNTEAFF.

V and J are TRBV7-9 and TRBJ2-7; D not certain. The CDR3 has 15 residues. V was shortened by 1 base and J by 0 bases, with 10 bases between the two germline ends. The germline V gene encodes CDR1 SEHNR and CDR2 FQNEAQ (reference sequence). CDR3 coding DNA: TGTGCCAGCAGCTTAGGCCCTGCGATCTCCTACGAGCAGTACTTC. It codes for CASSLGPAISYEQYF.

This chain uses TRBV10-1 with TRBJ2-3; D may match TRBD1 or TRBD2 (5 bases each). The V gene's germline CDR1 is WNHNN and CDR2 SYGVQD (reference sequence). The CDR3 covers 13 residues. V lost 5 bases to trimming and J lost 1 base, with 7 bases between them. The CDR3 nucleotides are TGCGCCAGCAGTAGGGACGGCACAGATACGCAGTATTTT. Protein: CASSRDGTDTQYF.

The J gene is TRBJ2-7, the V gene TRBV19; unclear D gene. CDR1 and CDR2 (germline): LNHDA, SQIVND (reference sequence). Trimming removed 8 bases from V and 1 base from J, with 9 bases in between. CDR3 size: 12 residues. The CDR3 protein is CASSADSYEQYF. CDR3 sequence (DNA): TGTGCCAGTTCGGCAGATTCCTACGAGCAGTACTTC.

This clone was observed at least ten times. This chain uses TRBV29-1 with TRBJ2-5; 12 nucleotides match TRBD2. The germline CDR1 and CDR2 sequences are SQVTM and ANQGSEA. Losses at the gene ends were 4 bases for V and 4 bases for J; bases not matched to a gene: 4. The CDR3 covers 14 residues. The CDR3 DNA reads as TGCAGCGTTGCACCTAGCGGGGGGGCAGAGACCCAGTACTTC. Translated: CSVAPSGGAETQYF.